This T cell receptor (beta chain) originates from a study of T cell repertoires in cytomegalovirus infection. One entry per CDR3 protein results from TCRdb running MiXCR on the reads. The sample has 200,000 to 250,000 distinct CDR3 sequences, around 40% seen once; the top ten hold over 45%. Notes on this clonotype: Its antigen is still unknown.

This CDR3 is built from 13 residues. Germline CDR1 is MNHGY and CDR2 is SAAAGT. The chain links TRBV6-8 to TRBJ2-1; possibly TRBD1 for D (6 bases). The TCR originated in a human donor in good health (CMV status not recorded). Some clones in this sample may be carry-over from other donors' samples. Here the sequenced sample was CD8+ T cells from cultured PBMCs, taken from culture after CMV antigen stimulation. The CDR3 DNA sequence: TGTGTTTCTATAGGGGGCTCCTACAATGAGCAGTTCTTC. Translating it yields CVSIGGSYNEQFF.